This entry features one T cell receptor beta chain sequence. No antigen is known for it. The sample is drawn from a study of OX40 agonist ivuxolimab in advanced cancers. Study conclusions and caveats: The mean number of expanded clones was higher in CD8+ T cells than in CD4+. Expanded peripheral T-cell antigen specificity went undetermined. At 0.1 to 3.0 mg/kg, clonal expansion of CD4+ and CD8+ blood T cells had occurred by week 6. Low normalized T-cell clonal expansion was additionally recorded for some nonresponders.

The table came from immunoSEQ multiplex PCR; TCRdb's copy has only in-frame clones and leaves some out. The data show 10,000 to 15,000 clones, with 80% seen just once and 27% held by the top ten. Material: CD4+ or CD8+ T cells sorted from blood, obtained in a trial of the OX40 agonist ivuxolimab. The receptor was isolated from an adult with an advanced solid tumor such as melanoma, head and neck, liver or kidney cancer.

The chain's CDR3 is CASSLNGAVIYTEAFF. In DNA, the CDR3 is TGTGCCAGCAGTTTAAACGGAGCAGTTATTTACACTGAAGCTTTCTTT. This chain links TRBV27 with TRBJ1-1; the D is unclear. The CDR3 is made up of 16 amino acids. Trimming removed 2 bases at V and 3 bases at J, with 16 bases between. Germline V gene data show CDR1 as MNHEY and CDR2 as SMNVEV (reference sequence).